This T cell receptor (beta chain) was sequenced in a study of CD8+ T cells in alopecia areata. Germline V lookup: CDR1 SGHVS, CDR2 FQNEAQ. The CDR3 extends over 11 amino acids. Trimming pared 4 bases from V and 8 bases from J, leaving 8 bases between. The treatment is: oral pan-JAK inhibitor, 5-10 mg twice daily. Researchers took lesional scalp punch biopsies and peripheral blood from people who were alopecia areata patients. Isolated RNA was reverse transcribed into cDNA used as the sequencing template. Assay: immunoSEQ multiplex PCR; the TCRdb copy retains only in-frame clones and omits some. The sample carries about 210,000 clones, under 70% recorded once.

The clonotype comes from a human donor with alopecia areata. The J gene is TRBJ1-1, the V gene TRBV7-8; D possibly corresponds to TRBD1 (5 bases). This specimen consisted of CD4+ T cells sorted from blood, obtained at week 4, from a patient treated with tofacitinib. The CDR3 loop reads CASSSRAEAFF. For the CDR3, the DNA is TGTGCCAGCAGCTCCAGGGCCGAAGCTTTCTTT.